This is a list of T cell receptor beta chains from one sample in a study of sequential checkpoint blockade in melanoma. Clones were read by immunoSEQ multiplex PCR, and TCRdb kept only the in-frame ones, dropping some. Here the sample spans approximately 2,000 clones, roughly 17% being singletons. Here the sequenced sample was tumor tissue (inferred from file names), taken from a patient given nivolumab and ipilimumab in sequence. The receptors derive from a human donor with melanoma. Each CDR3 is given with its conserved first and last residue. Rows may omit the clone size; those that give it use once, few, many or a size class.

cdr3_aa: CASSRSSDTQYF
clone_size: .
v_call: TRBV18

cdr3_aa: CASSESRQGIFYGYTF
clone_size: .
v_call: TRBV10-2

cdr3_aa: CASTPQGVGGELFF
clone_size: medium-sized
v_call: TRBV11-3

cdr3_aa: CASSGTDSYNEQFF
clone_size: few
v_call: TRBV6-8

cdr3_aa: CASSLTTSVRVDTQYF
clone_size: .
v_call: TRBV9

cdr3_aa: CASSLVGQGNYGYTF
clone_size: many
v_call: TRBV11-3

cdr3_aa: CASSPLVGLSYEQYF
clone_size: medium-sized
v_call: TRBV11-3

cdr3_aa: CASSEALGLLTQYF
clone_size: many
v_call: TRBV9

cdr3_aa: CATRRGKQPQHF
clone_size: few
v_call: TRBV6-8

cdr3_aa: CASSPGTAFAGELFF
clone_size: medium-sized
v_call: TRBV11-3

cdr3_aa: CASSLGSGFNEKLFF
clone_size: .
v_call: TRBV5-1

cdr3_aa: CASRTNRGLSTDTQYF
clone_size: medium-sized
v_call: TRBV6-8

cdr3_aa: CASSVAKSGPVTQYF
clone_size: few
v_call: TRBV9

cdr3_aa: CASIRDRVNTEAFF
clone_size: .
v_call: TRBV6-8

cdr3_aa: CASNRAVSGTNEKLFF
clone_size: .
v_call: TRBV6-8

cdr3_aa: CASRGVAKNIQYF
clone_size: few
v_call: TRBV6-8

cdr3_aa: CASSSGQGFKNIQYF
clone_size: .
v_call: TRBV2

cdr3_aa: CASSGSQGRTGELFF
clone_size: medium-sized
v_call: TRBV9

cdr3_aa: CASSLGPSGLLFEQFF
clone_size: many
v_call: TRBV11-3

cdr3_aa: CASSEWGNEKLFF
clone_size: .
v_call: TRBV25-1

cdr3_aa: CASSLATGPLHRAFF
clone_size: .
v_call: TRBV5-1

cdr3_aa: CASSSGAVRNTIYF
clone_size: medium-sized
v_call: TRBV11-3

cdr3_aa: CASKLGMEAFF
clone_size: .
v_call: TRBV12-5

cdr3_aa: CASSPRTSGDWGELFF
clone_size: few
v_call: TRBV11-3

cdr3_aa: CASRVQKVYSNQPQHF
clone_size: many
v_call: TRBV11-3

cdr3_aa: CASSWGQYNSPLHF
clone_size: few
v_call: TRBV6-8

cdr3_aa: CASSFVNRGPGTGELFF
clone_size: .
v_call: TRBV5-1

cdr3_aa: CATSRDSGAGNTIYF
clone_size: few
v_call: TRBV15

cdr3_aa: CASNTRGFSTDTQYF
clone_size: medium-sized
v_call: TRBV6-8

cdr3_aa: CASSSQVLADTGELFF
clone_size: medium-sized
v_call: TRBV11-3

cdr3_aa: CASSPHPGLYTDTQYF
clone_size: many
v_call: TRBV11-3

cdr3_aa: CASSPIPDVNYGYTF
clone_size: .
v_call: TRBV18

cdr3_aa: CASRQGGSYNEQFF
clone_size: once
v_call: TRBV25-1

cdr3_aa: CASSPSTRTRAFF
clone_size: .
v_call: TRBV14

cdr3_aa: CASSRTGGSTEAFF
clone_size: .
v_call: TRBV5-1

cdr3_aa: CASSDSDRGTEAFF
clone_size: .
v_call: TRBV6-8

cdr3_aa: CASSTKGYGNQPQHF
clone_size: few
v_call: TRBV11-3

cdr3_aa: CASSEDSYGYTF
clone_size: .
v_call: TRBV19

cdr3_aa: CASSSYKGYTGELFF
clone_size: large
v_call: TRBV11-3

cdr3_aa: CASSHESGGNNEKLFF
clone_size: many
v_call: TRBV11-3

cdr3_aa: CASSQGAGVFTGELFF
clone_size: large
v_call: TRBV4-1